This T cell receptor (beta chain) was recovered during a study of CD8 T cells in ankylosing spondylitis (dated by TCRdb to about 2017). Regarding the complete study: The study set out to find disease-linked TCR variants by profiling T cell receptor beta repertoires in ankylosing spondylitis patients and healthy donors. Peripheral blood was sampled, and synovial fluid was additionally collected from ankylosing spondylitis patients. In total, the full study cohort was made up of over a hundred healthy donors and 25 ankylosing spondylitis patients. Paper-wide results and their limitations: Blood from ankylosing spondylitis patients appeared to be characterized by a TCR beta motif made up of under ten highly homologous amino acid variants. Some motif variants were previously reported in synovial fluid and blood of reactive arthritis patients, suggesting common disease-initiation mechanisms. The disease-linked clones showed a CD8+ phenotype and occurred at relatively low frequencies in peripheral blood. The disease-linked clones were reported to be significantly enriched in matched synovial fluid samples from ankylosing spondylitis patients.

Points on this clonotype: The specificity of this receptor is unknown. Base qualities are missing; no much larger clone stands one base away.

Sequencer: Illumina HiSeq 2500. Quantitative 5'-RACE with molecular barcodes was used to prepare TCR beta libraries. The paper's processing steps were these. Disease-linked TCR variants were identified with a new computational method built on a probabilistic model of VDJ rearrangement. Starting from the raw public reads, TCRdb applied fastp trimming at Q25, assembled clones with MiXCR and retained in-frame beta chains. Here each entry gathers all rows of one CDR3 protein and keeps the most common genes and DNA. TCRdb's processing, not the study's, gives the V and J calls here. In this sample the table shows around 320,000 distinct CDR3 sequences, under 25% of which occur a single time. The top ten constitute about 4% of the sample. The receptor comes from a female donor with ankylosing spondylitis or in good health (not recorded which). Input material: blood, either unsorted or a sorted T cell fraction (not recorded which).

The CDR3 in this case is CASRPPTSGVSEQYF. The DNA sequence is given as TGTGCCAGCAGACCCCCTACTAGCGGGGTTTCCGAGCAGTACTTC. The rearranged chain carries TRBV7-8 and TRBJ2-7; 10 middle bases align to TRBD2. The cysteine opens and the phenylalanine closes a CDR3 of 15 amino acids. Only CDR3 DNA is held: 45 bases, read in frame from base 1. The germline V gene specifies SGHVS as CDR1 and FQNEAQ as CDR2. Germline trimming: 6 bases from V, 6 bases from J; junction bases outside gene matches: 11. With the portions outside the CDR3 filled from the reference TRBV7-8 and TRBJ2-7 genes, the complete variable region becomes GAGVSQSPRYKVAKRGQDVALRCDPISGHVSLFWYQQALGQGPEFLTYFQNEAQLDKSGLPSDRFFAERPEGSVSTLKIQRTQQEDSAVYLCASRPPTSGVSEQYFGPGTRLTVT.